These T cell receptor beta chains were read from a single sample in a study of blood T cell repertoires in COVID-19. Produced via immunoSEQ multiplex PCR; TCRdb's table is partial and in-frame only. Of some 150,000 clones in the sample, approximately 86% were seen once. The sample comprised peripheral blood. Source of these receptors: a man between 60 and 75 years old with COVID-19, enrolled during active disease. Each CDR3 is given with its conserved first and last residue. Each record gives: clone size, V gene, D gene, J gene, CDR3 protein, CDR3 DNA. D genes are given only for firm matches. Not all rows give a size; the values are once, few, many and, for expanded clones, a class.

size: -; V: TRBV7-2; D: TRBD2; J: TRBJ2-1; CDR3: CASSLNRLAGNEQFF; DNA: TGTGCCAGCAGCTTAAATAGACTAGCGGGAAATGAGCAGTTCTTC
size: -; V: TRBV19; D: TRBD1; J: TRBJ1-5; CDR3: CASSPSDRGGQPQHF; DNA: TGTGCCAGTAGTCCATCGGACAGGGGGGGTCAGCCCCAGCATTTT
size: -; V: TRBV5-1; D: TRBD1; J: TRBJ1-3; CDR3: CASSPGQGNNRFGNTIYF; DNA: TGCGCCAGCAGCCCGGGACAGGGTAACAATCGGTTTGGAAACACCATATATTTT
size: -; V: TRBV3-1/TRBV3-2; D: TRBD2; J: TRBJ2-1; CDR3: CASSQVLAGGTNEQFF; DNA: TGTGCCAGCAGCCAAGTGCTAGCGGGAGGGACCAATGAGCAGTTCTTC
size: few; V: TRBV28; D: TRBD2; J: TRBJ2-7; CDR3: CASNDPRGTGYEQYF; DNA: TGTGCCAGCAACGATCCGCGGGGGACGGGATACGAGCAGTACTTC
size: -; V: TRBV7-2; D: -; J: TRBJ2-3; CDR3: CASSLNPVLVKDTQYF; DNA: TGTGCCAGCAGCTTAAATCCGGTCCTAGTCAAGGATACGCAGTATTTT
size: once; V: TRBV29-1; D: -; J: TRBJ1-3; CDR3: CSVDNNSGNTIYF; DNA: TGCAGCGTTGATAACAACTCTGGAAACACCATATATTTT
size: -; V: TRBV4-3; D: -; J: TRBJ1-4; CDR3: CASSQFPATNEKLFF; DNA: TGCGCCAGCAGCCAATTTCCAGCAACTAATGAAAAACTGTTTTTT
size: -; V: TRBV7-2; D: -; J: TRBJ1-5; CDR3: CASSPGGPLNQPQHF; DNA: TGTGCCAGCAGCCCGGGGGGGCCACTCAATCAGCCCCAGCATTTT
size: -; V: TRBV10-1; D: -; J: TRBJ1-1; CDR3: CASSDPGTLEAFF; DNA: TGCGCCAGCAGTGACCCCGGGACTCTCGAAGCTTTCTTT
size: once; V: TRBV19; D: TRBD1; J: TRBJ1-5; CDR3: CASRKTGGTVQPQHF; DNA: TGTGCCAGTAGAAAGACAGGGGGTACTGTTCAGCCCCAGCATTTT
size: -; V: TRBV2; D: TRBD1; J: TRBJ1-5; CDR3: CASKGQGRSNQPQHF; DNA: TGTGCCAGCAAGGGACAGGGTAGGAGCAATCAGCCCCAGCATTTT
size: -; V: TRBV15; D: -; J: TRBJ1-6; CDR3: CATSRDGGGGSPLHF; DNA: TGTGCCACCAGCAGAGATGGGGGGGGTGGTTCACCCCTCCACTTT
size: -; V: TRBV7-8; D: TRBD1; J: TRBJ1-1; CDR3: CASSLNNRGLITEAFF; DNA: TGTGCCAGCAGCCTAAATAACAGGGGGCTAATCACTGAAGCTTTCTTT
size: -; V: TRBV27; D: -; J: TRBJ2-1; CDR3: CASSFGGSEYNEQFF; DNA: TGTGCCAGCAGTTTCGGTGGCAGCGAGTACAATGAGCAGTTCTTC
size: -; V: TRBV2; D: -; J: TRBJ2-5; CDR3: CASSEGRVPHRETQYF; DNA: TGTGCCAGCAGTGAAGGTCGGGTGCCCCACCGGGAGACCCAGTACTTC
size: -; V: TRBV19; D: -; J: TRBJ1-1; CDR3: CASRIPAGASGTEAFF; DNA: TGTGCCAGTAGAATCCCAGCAGGGGCCTCGGGCACTGAAGCTTTCTTT
size: -; V: TRBV25-1; D: TRBD1; J: TRBJ1-1; CDR3: CASRDTGAGTEAFF; DNA: TGTGCCAGCAGGGATACAGGGGCCGGCACTGAAGCTTTCTTT
size: once; V: TRBV5-6; D: TRBD1; J: TRBJ2-2; CDR3: CASSLPLDRAEAGELFF; DNA: TGTGCCAGCAGCTTACCCCTGGACAGGGCGGAGGCCGGGGAGCTGTTTTTT
size: few; V: TRBV7-9; D: TRBD1; J: TRBJ1-3; CDR3: CASSLFRDRANTIYF; DNA: TGTGCCAGCAGCTTATTTCGGGACAGGGCGAACACCATATATTTT
size: few; V: TRBV7-9; D: TRBD2; J: TRBJ2-3; CDR3: CASNPGTSGGVDTQYF; DNA: TGTGCCAGCAACCCGGGTACTAGCGGGGGAGTAGATACGCAGTATTTT
size: -; V: TRBV11-3; D: TRBD1; J: TRBJ2-7; CDR3: CASSQGAVYEQYF; DNA: TGTGCCAGCAGCCAGGGGGCGGTCTACGAGCAGTACTTC
size: -; V: TRBV3-1/TRBV3-2; D: TRBD1; J: TRBJ1-1; CDR3: CASSRQGQGHWAFF; DNA: TGTGCCAGCAGCCGACAAGGACAGGGTCATTGGGCTTTCTTT
size: -; V: TRBV27; D: TRBD2; J: TRBJ2-1; CDR3: CASSLSGTNSSYNEQFF; DNA: TGTGCCAGCAGTTTATCAGGGACTAACAGCTCCTACAATGAGCAGTTCTTC
size: -; V: TRBV2; D: TRBD1; J: TRBJ1-3; CDR3: CASRKNGQGISGNTIYF; DNA: TGTGCCAGCAGAAAAAACGGACAGGGGATCTCTGGAAACACCATATATTTT
size: -; V: TRBV2; D: -; J: TRBJ1-1; CDR3: CASSEQGMNTEAFF; DNA: TGTGCCAGCAGTGAACAGGGGATGAACACTGAAGCTTTCTTT
size: -; V: TRBV7-2; D: TRBD2; J: TRBJ2-2; CDR3: CASSFHRPGLAGGTGELFF; DNA: TGTGCCAGCAGCTTTCACAGACCGGGACTAGCGGGGGGTACCGGGGAGCTGTTTTTT
size: -; V: TRBV2; D: -; J: TRBJ1-1; CDR3: CATDGGNTEAFF; DNA: TGTGCCACCGACGGAGGGAACACTGAAGCTTTCTTT
size: -; V: TRBV10-3; D: TRBD1; J: TRBJ2-3; CDR3: CASGRTGDTDTQYF; DNA: TGTGCCTCCGGACGGACAGGGGACACAGATACGCAGTATTTT
size: -; V: TRBV2; D: TRBD2; J: TRBJ2-7; CDR3: CASERGNSYEQYF; DNA: TGTGCCAGCGAGCGGGGCAACTCCTACGAGCAGTACTTC
size: -; V: TRBV11-2; D: -; J: TRBJ2-7; CDR3: CASSLGVRQDYYEQYF; DNA: TGTGCCAGCAGCTTAGGTGTAAGACAGGATTACTACGAGCAGTACTTC
size: -; V: TRBV18; D: TRBD2; J: TRBJ2-1; CDR3: CASSPGTSGTNEQFF; DNA: TGTGCCAGCTCACCCGGGACTAGCGGCACTAATGAGCAGTTCTTC
size: -; V: TRBV2; D: -; J: TRBJ1-4; CDR3: CASRFDSPNEKLFF; DNA: TGTGCCAGCAGGTTCGACAGTCCTAATGAAAAACTGTTTTTT
size: -; V: TRBV12-3/TRBV12-4; D: -; J: TRBJ2-3; CDR3: CASSFRGEDTQYF; DNA: TGTGCCAGCAGTTTTAGGGGTGAGGATACGCAGTATTTT
size: -; V: TRBV2; D: -; J: TRBJ1-5; CDR3: CASSEHGGATHQPQHF; DNA: TGTGCCAGCAGTGAACACGGGGGGGCAACCCATCAGCCCCAGCATTTT
size: -; V: TRBV5-6; D: TRBD1; J: TRBJ1-5; CDR3: CASSSRTGGNQPQHF; DNA: TGTGCCAGCAGCTCCAGGACAGGGGGGAATCAGCCCCAGCATTTT
size: -; V: TRBV9; D: -; J: TRBJ1-5; CDR3: CASSVGDSNQPQHF; DNA: TGTGCCAGCAGCGTAGGCGATAGCAATCAGCCCCAGCATTTT
size: -; V: TRBV19; D: -; J: TRBJ1-3; CDR3: CASSNSGISGNTIYF; DNA: TGTGCCAGTAGTAACTCAGGGATCTCTGGAAACACCATATATTTT
size: -; V: TRBV7-2; D: TRBD2; J: TRBJ2-1; CDR3: CASSSRTSGSNEQFF; DNA: TGTGCCAGCAGCTCCAGGACTAGCGGGAGTAATGAGCAGTTCTTC
size: -; V: TRBV7-2; D: -; J: TRBJ2-7; CDR3: CASSEEYSSYEQYF; DNA: TGTGCCAGCAGCGAAGAATACAGTTCCTACGAGCAGTACTTC
size: once; V: TRBV6-5; D: -; J: TRBJ1-5; CDR3: CATTTATGQPQHF; DNA: TGTGCCACGACGACGGCAACGGGTCAGCCCCAGCATTTT
size: -; V: TRBV3-1/TRBV3-2; D: TRBD2; J: TRBJ2-3; CDR3: CASRMTSGGESSTDTQYF; DNA: TGTGCCAGCAGAATGACTAGCGGGGGCGAATCTAGCACAGATACGCAGTATTTT
size: -; V: TRBV5-4; D: TRBD2; J: TRBJ2-2; CDR3: CASSLAKGLAGAGLTGELFF; DNA: TGTGCCAGCAGCTTGGCCAAGGGACTAGCGGGGGCGGGCCTAACCGGGGAGCTGTTTTTT